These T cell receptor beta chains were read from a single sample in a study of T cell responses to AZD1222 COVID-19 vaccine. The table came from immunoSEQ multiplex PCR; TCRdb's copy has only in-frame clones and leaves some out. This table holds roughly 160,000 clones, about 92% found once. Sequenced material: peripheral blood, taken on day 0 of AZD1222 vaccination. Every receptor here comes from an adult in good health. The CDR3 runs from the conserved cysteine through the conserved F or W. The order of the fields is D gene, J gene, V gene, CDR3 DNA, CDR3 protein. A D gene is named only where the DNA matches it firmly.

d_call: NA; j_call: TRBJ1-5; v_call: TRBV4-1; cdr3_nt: TGCGCCAGCAGCCAAGATGTGGGCAGTCAATATCAGCCCCAGCATTTT; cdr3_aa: CASSQDVGSQYQPQHF
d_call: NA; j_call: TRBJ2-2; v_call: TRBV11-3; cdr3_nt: TGTGCCAGCAGCGGCCGGGCCCTCACCGGGGAGCTGTTTTTT; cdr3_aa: CASSGRALTGELFF
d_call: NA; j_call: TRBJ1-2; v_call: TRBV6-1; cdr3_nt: TGTGCCAGCAGTGAACCGTCCGAGGTTAACTATGGCTACACCTTC; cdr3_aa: CASSEPSEVNYGYTF
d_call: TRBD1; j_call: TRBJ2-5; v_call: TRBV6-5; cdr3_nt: TGTGCCAGCAGTTACTCAGGGCAGGGGGCTTCAGAGACCCAGTACTTC; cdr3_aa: CASSYSGQGASETQYF
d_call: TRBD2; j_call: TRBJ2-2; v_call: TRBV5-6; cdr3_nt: TGTGCCAGCAGGTGGACGGTAGCGGGAGGACACGGGGAGCTGTTTTTT; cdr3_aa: CASRWTVAGGHGELFF
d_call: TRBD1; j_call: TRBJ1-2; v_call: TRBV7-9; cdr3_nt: TGTGCCAGCAGCCAGACAGGGACCGATGGCTACACCTTC; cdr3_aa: CASSQTGTDGYTF
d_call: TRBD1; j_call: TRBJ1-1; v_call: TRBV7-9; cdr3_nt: TGTGCCAGCAGCCCGAACCAGGGGGCCCCGGACACTGAAGCTTTCTTT; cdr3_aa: CASSPNQGAPDTEAFF
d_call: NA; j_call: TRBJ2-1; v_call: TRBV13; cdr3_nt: TGTGCCAGCAGCCTGGGACATAGCTCCTACAATGAGCAGTTCTTC; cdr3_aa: CASSLGHSSYNEQFF
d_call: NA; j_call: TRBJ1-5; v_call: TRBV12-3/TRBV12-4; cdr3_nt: TGTGCCAGCACTTTTGGCGGCAATCAGCCCCAGCATTTT; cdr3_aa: CASTFGGNQPQHF
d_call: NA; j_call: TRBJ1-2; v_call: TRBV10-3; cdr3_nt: TGTGCCATCAGTGAGAGACAGACTAACTATGGCTACACCTTC; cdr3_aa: CAISERQTNYGYTF
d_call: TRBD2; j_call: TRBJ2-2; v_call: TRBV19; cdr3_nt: TGTGCCAGTAGTAGCCAGCGGGGGATGTTCACCGGGGAGCTGTTTTTT; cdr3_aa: CASSSQRGMFTGELFF
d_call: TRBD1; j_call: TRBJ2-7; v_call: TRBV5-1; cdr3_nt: TGCGCCAGCAGCGGCCGGGACAGGGGTAACTACGAGCAGTACTTC; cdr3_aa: CASSGRDRGNYEQYF
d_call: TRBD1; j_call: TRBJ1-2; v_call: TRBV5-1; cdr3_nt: TGCGCCAGTGCTCCGGGACAGACTAACTATGGCTACACCTTC; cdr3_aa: CASAPGQTNYGYTF
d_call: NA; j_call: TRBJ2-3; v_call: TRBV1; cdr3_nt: TGCACCAGCAGCCAAGTCAGACAGGGGCTTACAGATACGCAGTATTTT; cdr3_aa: CTSSQVRQGLTDTQYF
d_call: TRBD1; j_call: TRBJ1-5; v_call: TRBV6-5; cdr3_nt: TGTGCCAGCAGTTCGGGACAGGGGTGGCGGCAGCCCCAGCATTTT; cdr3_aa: CASSSGQGWRQPQHF
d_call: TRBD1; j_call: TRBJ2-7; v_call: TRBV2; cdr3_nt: TGTGCCAGCAGAGGACAGGGGGCCGAGCAGTACTTC; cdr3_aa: CASRGQGAEQYF